Each of the 2 T cell receptor beta chains below was sequenced from the same sample in a study of blood T cell repertoires in COVID-19 (dated by TCRdb to 2018 to 2021). Library generation was performed with the immunoSEQ multiplex PCR assay. Not all clones reach the TCRdb copy of this immuneACCESS table, which keeps in-frame sequences only. Checked studies attribute under half of the gap to unresolved V genes and leave the rest unexplained. A total of 150,000 to 200,000 clones appear in this sample, about 87% of them only once. Roughly 3.6% of the sample is in the top ten clones. The source material was peripheral blood. These receptors were collected from a man younger than 30 with active or convalescent COVID-19.

This clone was counted only a few times. V usage is TRBV19 and J usage is TRBJ1-1; D possibly corresponds to TRBD1 (5 bases). Trimming pared 6 bases from V and 0 bases from J, leaving 17 bases between. Germline V lookup: CDR1 LNHDA, CDR2 SQIVND (reference sequence). The CDR3 contains 16 residues. The CDR3 nucleotides read TGTGCCAGTAGCAGTCTCGGACACTCCATGAACACTGAAGCTTTCTTT. It codes for CASSSLGHSMNTEAFF.

This clone showed up just once. The chain couples TRBV27 to TRBJ2-7; D perhaps matches TRBD2 (7 bases). CDR1 MNHEY and CDR2 SMNVEV come from the germline V gene (reference sequence). The ends were cut back, 4 bases at V and 1 base at J, with 14 bases in the middle. This CDR3 region has 15 residues. CDR3 coding DNA: TGTGCCAGCAGTTCCTTGGGGGGGCTTTCCTACGAGCAGTACTTC. Amino acids: CASSSLGGLSYEQYF.